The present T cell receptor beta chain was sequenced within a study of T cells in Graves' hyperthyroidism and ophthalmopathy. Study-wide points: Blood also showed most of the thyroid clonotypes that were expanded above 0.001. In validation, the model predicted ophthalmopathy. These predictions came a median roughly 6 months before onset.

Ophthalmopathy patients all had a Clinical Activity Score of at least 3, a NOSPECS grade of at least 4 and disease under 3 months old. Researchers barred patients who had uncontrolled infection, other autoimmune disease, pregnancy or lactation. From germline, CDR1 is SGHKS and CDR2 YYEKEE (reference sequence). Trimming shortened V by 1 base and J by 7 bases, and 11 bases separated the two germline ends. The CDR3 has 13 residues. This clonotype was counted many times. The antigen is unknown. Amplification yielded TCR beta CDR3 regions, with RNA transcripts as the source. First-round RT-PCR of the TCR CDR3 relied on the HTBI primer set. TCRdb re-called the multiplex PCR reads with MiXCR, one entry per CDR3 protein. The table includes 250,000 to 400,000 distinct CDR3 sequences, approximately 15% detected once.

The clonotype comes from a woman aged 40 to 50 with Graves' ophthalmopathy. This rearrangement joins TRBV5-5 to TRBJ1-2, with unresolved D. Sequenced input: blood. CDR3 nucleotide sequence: TGTGCCAGCAGCTTGTTCTCCGGTCCTGGCTACACCTTC. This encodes CASSLFSGPGYTF.